Shown below are 17 T cell receptor beta chains from a single sample sequenced in a study of T-cell memory formation after mild COVID-19. One entry per CDR3 protein, called by TCRdb with MiXCR from the 5' RACE reads. The top ten hold around 8.4% of the sample, which has about 440,000 distinct CDR3 sequences, 15% to 20% seen once. Source material: PBMCs or a T cell subset sorted from them (not recorded which). The origin of the receptors is an adult woman who had mild COVID-19 (a few samples of this study predate the infection). Cell type and time point are not known.

This clonotype appeared a few times. The chain employs TRBV2 and TRBJ1-6; D unclear. Trimming took off 5 bases at V and 7 bases at J, with 15 bases between the two ends. Germline CDR1 is SNHLY and CDR2 is FYNNEI. This CDR3 contains 15 residues. The CDR3, as DNA: TGTGCCAGCAGTTCTGACCCAGGAACGAATTCACCCCTCCACTTT. Amino acid sequence: CASSSDPGTNSPLHF.

This clonotype was recorded a few times. One end of the junction varies from germline; a read error may be responsible. The chain is built from TRBV9 and TRBJ2-1, with D tentatively TRBD1 (5 bases). The CDR3 length is 16 residues. Germline V CDR1 and CDR2: SGDLS, YYNGEE. CDR3 DNA: TGTGCCAGCAGCCTAGTAGGGCAGGGCTCCAACAATGAGCAGTTCTTC. The encoded protein is CASSLVGQGSNNEQFF. The full variable domain, in which reference TRBV9 and TRBJ2-1 provide the parts outside the CDR3, is DSGVTQTPKHLITATGQRVTLRCSPRSGDLSVYWYQQSLDQGLQFLIQYYNGEERAKGNILERFSAQQFPDLHSELNLSSLELGDSALYFCASSLVGQGSNNEQFFGPGTRLTVL.

The sample holds many counts of this clonotype. The J gene is TRBJ2-7, the V gene TRBV10-3; TRBD1 matches 8 bases. Germline-derived CDR1 and CDR2 are ENHRY and SYGVKD. The CDR3 is made up of 15 amino acids. With V trimmed by 3 bases and J by 3 bases, 7 bases remained unmatched. The CDR3 loop reads CAISEGQGRIYEQYF. CDR3 DNA sequence: TGTGCCATCAGTGAAGGACAGGGAAGGATCTACGAGCAGTACTTC.

This clonotype was observed a handful of times. This chain uses TRBV4-1 with TRBJ2-1; D unresolved. Germline CDR1 MGHRA, CDR2 YSYEKL. Trimming took off 4 bases at V and 6 bases at J, with 10 bases between the two ends. The CDR3 totals 13 residues. The CDR3 sequence is CASSLPRPNEQFF. The CDR3 coding sequence is TGCGCCAGCAGCCTCCCACGACCCAATGAGCAGTTCTTC.

This clonotype was observed a handful of times. The rearrangement joins TRBV24-1 to TRBJ2-1, with 8 bases matching TRBD2. The germline V gene encodes CDR1 KGHDR and CDR2 SFDVKD. The CDR3 loop spans 14 amino acids. With 10 bases clipped from V and 8 bases from J, the junction kept 12 bases outside the gene matches. The CDR3 DNA reads TGTGCCACGCGGGGAAGCGGGAGATTTCATGAGCAGTTCTTC. Translating gives CATRGSGRFHEQFF.

This clonotype occurred a few times. V usage is TRBV7-9 and J usage is TRBJ1-6; D is unclear. V lost 1 base to trimming and J lost 11 bases, with 3 bases between them. This CDR3 spans 11 amino acids. CDR1 is SEHNR and CDR2 is FQNEAQ in the germline V gene (reference sequence). The CDR3 bases are TGTGCCAGCAGCTTAGGGGCACCCCTCCACTTT. It yields the protein CASSLGAPLHF.

The gene calls are TRBV7-9 and TRBJ2-5; 8 bases line up with TRBD1. V shed 10 bases, J shed 5 bases, and the junction held 12 bases outside the gene matches. This CDR3 comprises 14 residues. CDR1 SEHNR and CDR2 FQNEAQ come from the germline V gene (reference sequence). The CDR3 here is CATPQDRAAETQYF. CDR3 coding DNA: TGTGCCACCCCACAGGACAGGGCCGCGGAGACCCAGTACTTC. Full variable domain (missing parts from reference TRBV7-9 and TRBJ2-5): DTGVSQNPRHKITKRGQNVTFRCDPISEHNRLYWYRQTLGQGPEFLTYFQNEAQLEKSRLLSDRFSAERPKGSFSTLEIQRTEQGDSAMYLCATPQDRAAETQYFGPGTRLLVL.

This rearrangement joins TRBV10-3 to TRBJ2-7; perhaps D is TRBD1 or TRBD2 (5 bases each). CDR3 size: 13 residues. CDR1 and CDR2 (germline): ENHRY, SYGVKD. Deletions cut 7 bases from V and 0 bases from J, with 10 bases between. In DNA form, the CDR3 reads TGTGCCATCAAGGGACCCAGCTCCTACGAGCAGTACTTC. As protein: CAIKGPSSYEQYF.

This clonotype appeared a few times. V gene TRBV4-1 combines with J gene TRBJ2-7, with TRBD1 matching over 9 bases. V dropped 1 base and J dropped 2; count of bases not matched to a gene: 3. The CDR3 length is 15 residues. Germline V gives CDR1 MGHRA, CDR2 YSYEKL. The CDR3 DNA reads TGCGCCAGCAGCCAAGGGGGACAGGGAACCTACGAGCAGTACTTC. Its protein product is CASSQGGQGTYEQYF.

The chain couples TRBV12-3 or TRBV12-4 to TRBJ1-2; D might be TRBD1 (5 bases). V was cut by 7 bases and J by 8 bases, with 20 bases left in between. There are 14 residues in the CDR3. CDR3 residues: CASKTAGPERGYTF. The CDR3 coding sequence is TGTGCCAGCAAGACAGCCGGGCCTGAGAGAGGCTACACCTTC.

The V call is TRBV5-6, the J call TRBJ1-1; tentative D call: TRBD1 (6 bases). CDR1 and CDR2 (germline): SGHDT, YYEEEE. This CDR3 region has 16 residues. The V and J ends lost 5 bases and 3 bases respectively, with 20 bases between them. Written as DNA, the CDR3 is TGTGCCAGCAGGAAAATTATCAGGGGTAGGGACACTGAAGCTTTCTTT. Translated: CASRKIIRGRDTEAFF.

The V gene is TRBV7-9, the J gene TRBJ2-1; 12 bases map to TRBD2. The CDR3 has 15 amino acids. The V gene's germline CDR1 is SEHNR and CDR2 FQNEAQ (reference sequence). V shed 5 bases and J 7 bases; nucleotides not matched to a gene: 6. The CDR3: CASSPSGGATNEQFF. The CDR3 DNA reads TGTGCCAGCAGCCCTAGCGGGGGGGCGACTAATGAGCAGTTCTTC. The whole variable domain, filled in from reference TRBV7-9 and TRBJ2-1, reads DTGVSQNPRHKITKRGQNVTFRCDPISEHNRLYWYRQTLGQGPEFLTYFQNEAQLEKSRLLSDRFSAERPKGSFSTLEIQRTEQGDSAMYLCASSPSGGATNEQFFGPGTRLTVL.

This clonotype was detected only a few times. V usage is TRBV20-1 and J usage is TRBJ2-1; 9 bases fit TRBD2. Germline loops: CDR1 DFQATT, CDR2 SNEGSKA (reference sequence). The CDR3 contains 15 residues. After removal of 6 bases from V and 5 bases from J, the junction contained 11 bases not matched to a gene. In DNA form, the CDR3 reads TGCAGTGCCGCCAGCCCCCTAGCGGGACACAATGAGCAGTTCTTC. Its protein product is CSAASPLAGHNEQFF.

This clonotype was counted a few times. The chain uses TRBV27 and TRBJ1-2; TRBD1 might be the D (5 bases). This CDR3 has 14 amino acids. Trimming removed 5 bases from V and 5 bases from J, with 15 bases in between. Germline values: CDR1 MNHEY, CDR2 SMNVEV (reference sequence). CDR3 region: CASSPRGGGYGYTF. In nucleotides, the CDR3 is TGTGCCAGCAGTCCCCGCGGGGGGGGGTATGGCTACACCTTC.

There are a few counts of this clonotype. The genes are TRBV12-3 or TRBV12-4 and TRBJ2-3; TRBD1 matches 7 bases. The CDR3 is made up of 15 amino acids. J was trimmed by 5 bases and V by 8 bases; bases with no gene match: 13. In DNA, the CDR3 is TGTGCCAGCCGATCTCGCAGGGGGTTGAGAGATACGCAGTATTTT. Translation: CASRSRRGLRDTQYF.

This rearrangement joins TRBV5-1 to TRBJ1-5, with no clear D. The CDR3 has 17 amino acids. CDR1 and CDR2 (germline): SGHRS, YFSETQ. The V end was cut by 0 bases, the J end by 0 bases, with 13 bases between. The CDR3 loop reads CASSLDAVSHSNQPQHF. The DNA of the CDR3 is TGCGCCAGCAGCTTGGACGCGGTGTCCCATAGCAATCAGCCCCAGCATTTT.

This clonotype was seen a few times. This chain links TRBV7-3 with TRBJ2-1, with 10 bases matching TRBD2. Trimming took 5 bases from V and 4 from J; bases not matched to a gene: 5. Germline V gene lookup returns CDR1 SGHTA and CDR2 FQGTGA. The CDR3 totals 15 residues. Written as DNA, the CDR3 is TGTGCCAGCAGCGTCAGACTAGCGGGTTACAATGAGCAGTTCTTC. Protein sequence: CASSVRLAGYNEQFF.